This T cell receptor beta chain was captured in a study of T cell responses to AZD1222 COVID-19 vaccine. Data came from immunoSEQ multiplex PCR; TCRdb stores just in-frame clones and leaves some out. The table lists fewer than 150,000 clones, just over 90% of them singletons, with approximately 5% in the top ten. General study points: Donors were largely white British and mainly female; clonal diversity was possibly underestimated. Spike-wide coverage was observed for vaccine-associated CD4 TCRs, with dominant responses at 160-218 and 743-854. Two AZD1222 doses significantly raised spike-specific TCR breadth and depth over controls.

Details on this clone: What it binds is not known.

CDR3 size: 14 residues. Germline loops: CDR1 SGDLS, CDR2 YYNGEE. Trimming removed 0 bases from V and 6 bases from J, with 9 bases in between. This TCR derives from an adult who received the AZD1222 COVID-19 vaccine. This chain links TRBV9 with TRBJ2-2, with D unresolved. Sequencing used peripheral blood, obtained 28 days after the second AZD1222 dose. CDR3 in amino acids: CASSVVQYSGELFF. DNA for the CDR3: TGTGCCAGCAGCGTAGTCCAGTACTCCGGGGAGCTGTTTTTT.